The sequence of this T cell receptor beta chain was determined in a study of CD8+ T cells in alopecia areata. The overall study: Among treated patients, oral tofacitinib was administered at 5 to 10 mg twice daily. The study, taken as a whole, reports: Relative to mice, TCR sharing across patients was less clear, a difference possibly HLA-related. An increase in clonality over normal scalp was evident in lesional scalp, especially alopecia totalis/universalis.

Specimens obtained from alopecia areata patients comprised lesional scalp punch biopsies and peripheral blood. The V gene's germline CDR1 is SQVTM and CDR2 ANQGSEA. The germline V and J ends were trimmed by 6 bases and 8 bases, with 16 bases remaining between them. The CDR3 totals 12 residues. Reverse transcribed after extraction, RNA yielded cDNA as the sequencing template. The table came from immunoSEQ multiplex PCR; TCRdb's copy has only in-frame clones and leaves some out. This table has fewer than 200,000 clones, about 67% appearing once. Worth noting for this clone: The antigen remains undetermined.

This TCR came from a human donor with alopecia areata. The chain uses TRBV29-1 and TRBJ1-2; tentative D call: TRBD1 (6 bases). The starting material was CD8+ T cells sorted from blood, obtained at week 0. Here the CDR3 DNA reads TGCAGCGTCGAGGGGGGTCTTGAAGGCTACACCTTC. This sequence encodes CSVEGGLEGYTF.